The 4 T cell receptor beta chains given below trace back to one sample, sequenced in a study of OX40 agonist ivuxolimab in advanced cancers. Sequenced by immunoSEQ multiplex PCR; TCRdb stores in-frame clones only, minus some. The sample holds roughly 70,000 clones, roughly 85% seen once. Sequenced material: CD4+ or CD8+ T cells sorted from blood, taken in a trial of the OX40 agonist ivuxolimab. Every receptor here comes from an adult with an advanced solid tumor such as melanoma, head and neck, liver or kidney cancer.

This clone is a singleton in its sample. CDR3 bases: TGTGCCAGCAGTCGCCGGGACAGGCCCCACGAGCAGTACTTC. Translated: CASSRRDRPHEQYF. The J gene is TRBJ2-7, the V gene TRBV28, with 8 nucleotides matching TRBD1. The V gene's germline CDR1 is MDHEN and CDR2 SYDVKM. J was trimmed by 5 bases and V by 5 bases; bases with no gene match: 8. This CDR3 is built from 14 residues.

A remark on this clone: No DNA is shown, since the ends of the CDR3 on it are uncertain; the CDR3 is the one TCRdb lists. V gene TRBV12-2 combines with J gene TRBJ2-7; the table assigns TRBD2, which was not confirmed against the DNA. TRBV12-2 is assigned pseudogene status. The CDR3 region is 15 residues in length, termini included. The CDR3 sequence is CARRVAGGAPYEQYF.

The chain links TRBV18 to TRBJ1-2; TRBD1 matches 7 bases. CDR1 is KGHSH, CDR2 LQKENI, per germline. The length of the CDR3 is 15 residues. J was trimmed by 1 base and V by 0 bases; bases with no gene match: 2. CDR3 region: CASSPPGTVNYGYTF. For the CDR3, the DNA is TGTGCCAGCTCACCACCGGGGACAGTTAACTATGGCTACACCTTC.

V is TRBV5-8 and J is TRBJ1-4; D gene uncertain. CDR3 length: 15 residues. Per germline, CDR1 SGHTS and CDR2 YDEGEE. Trimming stripped 4 bases from V and 0 bases from J, with 10 bases between. CDR3 loop: CASSRPVATNEKLFF. The CDR3 nucleotides read TGTGCCAGCAGCAGACCGGTTGCAACTAATGAAAAACTGTTTTTT.